The 2 T cell receptor beta chains listed next were all sequenced from one sample in a study of cytomegalovirus exposure and HLA in healthy donors. Generated by immunoSEQ multiplex PCR, the TCRdb table keeps only in-frame clones and is missing some. The sample records over 200,000 clones, 85% to 90% being singletons. The material sequenced was PBMCs. These receptor sequences come from a woman under 30 in good health and CMV-seronegative.

The chain recombines TRBV6-1 with TRBJ2-1, with D perhaps matching TRBD1 (6 bases). CDR1 is MNHNS and CDR2 is SASEGT in the germline V gene. The CDR3 length is 15 residues. Trimming stripped 2 bases from V and 7 bases from J, with 15 bases between. The CDR3 DNA reads as TGTGCCAGCAGTGAATATGGACAGCAGGGGAATGAGCAGTTCTTC. As protein: CASSEYGQQGNEQFF.

The gene calls are TRBV5-1 and TRBJ2-3; D uncertain. Germline values: CDR1 SGHRS, CDR2 YFSETQ. With 0 bases removed from V and 0 bases from J, the gap between germline ends came to 17 bases. This CDR3 spans 18 amino acids. Here the CDR3 DNA reads TGCGCCAGCAGCTTGGGCCTTTTAGCCGTTGCTAGCACAGATACGCAGTATTTT. It codes for CASSLGLLAVASTDTQYF.